This TCR beta chain is drawn from a study of vaccination and CD4 T cells after COVID-19. Study-level background: The convalescent population consisted of six males and four females, two of whom were of Hispanic ethnicity. The cells were exposed to overlapping spike peptides originating from SARS-CoV-2, HCoV-NL63, HCoV-OC43 and HCoV-229E for stimulation.

Treatment reported: roughly nine-day PBMC culture with coronavirus spike peptide pools or control peptides (ViraFEST assay). This clonotype appeared a few times. The target antigen is unknown. The germline gives CDR1 SGHTA, CDR2 FQGTGA. This CDR3 region has 16 residues. The ends lost 0 bases at V and 6 bases at J; junction bases unmatched: 8. Cultured CD4+ T-cell DNA underwent Oncomine TCR Beta short-read sequencing. TCRdb reprocessed the PCR reads via MiXCR and lists one record per CDR3 protein. The sample contains 20,000 or so distinct CDR3 sequences, around 48% of which appear only once. The chain joins TRBV7-3 to TRBJ1-2, with TRBD1 identical over 9 bases. The TCR comes from a human donor who had recovered from COVID-19. The specimen was CD4+ T cells from blood, cultured in vitro, collected after SARS-CoV-2 vaccination. CDR3 sequence (DNA): TGTGCCAGCAGCTTAACGTGGACAGGGGATCTTAATGGCTACACCTTC. Amino acids: CASSLTWTGDLNGYTF.